Sequencing of this TCR beta chain was carried out in a study of blood T cell repertoires in COVID-19. Study context: The United States, Italy and Spain supplied acute and convalescent COVID-19 samples.

This CDR3 spans 13 amino acids. Germline CDR1 reads KGHSH; CDR2 reads LQKENI. Trimming took off 3 bases at V and 2 bases at J, with 7 bases between the two ends. Libraries were prepared by immunoSEQ multiplex PCR; TCRdb keeps only in-frame clonotypes and omits some of them. The sample carries about 82,000 clones, roughly 80% recorded once. A Seattle source enrolled patients during active infection and followed them longitudinally. The sample taken for sequencing was peripheral blood. The chain couples TRBV18 to TRBJ1-2, with D possibly matching TRBD1 (5 bases). The sequence derives from a man in his 60s with COVID-19, enrolled during active disease. CDR3 sequence (DNA): TGTGCCAGCTCACCCGACAGCAACTATGGCTACACCTTC. Amino acid sequence: CASSPDSNYGYTF.